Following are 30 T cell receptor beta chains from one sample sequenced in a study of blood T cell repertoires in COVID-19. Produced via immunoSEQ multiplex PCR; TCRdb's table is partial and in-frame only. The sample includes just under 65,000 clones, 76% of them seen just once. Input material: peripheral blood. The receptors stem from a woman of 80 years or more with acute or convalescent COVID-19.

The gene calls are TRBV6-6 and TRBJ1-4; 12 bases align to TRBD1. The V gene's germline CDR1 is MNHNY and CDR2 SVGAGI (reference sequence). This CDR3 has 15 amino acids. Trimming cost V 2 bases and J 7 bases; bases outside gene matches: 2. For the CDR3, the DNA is TGTGCCAGCAGTTACGGGACAGGGGGCGTTGAAAAACTGTTTTTT. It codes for CASSYGTGGVEKLFF.

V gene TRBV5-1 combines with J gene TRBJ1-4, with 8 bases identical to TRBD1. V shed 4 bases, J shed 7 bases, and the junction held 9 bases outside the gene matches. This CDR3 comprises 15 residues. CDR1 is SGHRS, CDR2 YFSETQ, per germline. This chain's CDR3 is CASSATGTGFEKLFF. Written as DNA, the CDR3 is TGCGCCAGCAGCGCAACCGGGACAGGCTTTGAAAAACTGTTTTTT.

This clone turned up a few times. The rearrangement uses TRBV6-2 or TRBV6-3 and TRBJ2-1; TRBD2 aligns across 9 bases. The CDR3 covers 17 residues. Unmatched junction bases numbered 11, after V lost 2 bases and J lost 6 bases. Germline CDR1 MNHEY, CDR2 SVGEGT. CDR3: CASSYLGVAGVTNEQFF. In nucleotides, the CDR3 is TGTGCCAGCAGTTACCTTGGGGTAGCGGGAGTAACCAATGAGCAGTTCTTC.

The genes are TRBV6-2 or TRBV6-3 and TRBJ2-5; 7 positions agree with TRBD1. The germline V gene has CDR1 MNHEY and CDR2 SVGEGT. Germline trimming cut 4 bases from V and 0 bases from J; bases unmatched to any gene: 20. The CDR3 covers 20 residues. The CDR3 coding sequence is TGTGCCAGCAGTTTCGCAACCCACCATCCGGGACAGCCTCACCAAGAGACCCAGTACTTC. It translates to CASSFATHHPGQPHQETQYF.

Here the CDR3 reads CSVRTGGNYGYTF. The DNA for the CDR3 is TGCAGCGTGAGGACAGGCGGTAACTATGGCTACACCTTC. V usage is TRBV29-1 and J usage is TRBJ1-2; 7 bases are shared with TRBD1. CDR3 length: 13 amino acids. Germline V gene lookup returns CDR1 SQVTM and CDR2 ANQGSEA. V gave up 6 bases and J gave up 1 base; unmatched junction bases: 5.

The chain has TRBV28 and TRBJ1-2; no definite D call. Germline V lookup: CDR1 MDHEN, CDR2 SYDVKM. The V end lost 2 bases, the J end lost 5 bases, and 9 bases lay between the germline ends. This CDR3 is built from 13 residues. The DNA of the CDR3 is TGTGCCAGCAGTTTAAGGCAGGCTTATGGCTACACCTTC. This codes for CASSLRQAYGYTF.

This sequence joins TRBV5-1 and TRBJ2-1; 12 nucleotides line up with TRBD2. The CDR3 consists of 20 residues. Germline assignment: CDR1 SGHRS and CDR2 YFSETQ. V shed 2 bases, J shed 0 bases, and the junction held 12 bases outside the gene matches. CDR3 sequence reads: CASSLSRLAGVTSSYNEQFF. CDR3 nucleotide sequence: TGCGCCAGCAGCTTAAGTCGACTAGCGGGAGTGACGAGCTCCTACAATGAGCAGTTCTTC.

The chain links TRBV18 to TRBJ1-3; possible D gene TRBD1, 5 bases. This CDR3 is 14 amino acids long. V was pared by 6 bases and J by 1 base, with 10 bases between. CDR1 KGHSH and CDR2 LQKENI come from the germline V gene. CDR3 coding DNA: TGTGCCAGCTCCCCGGGGGAGTCTGGAAACACCATATATTTT. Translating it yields CASSPGESGNTIYF.

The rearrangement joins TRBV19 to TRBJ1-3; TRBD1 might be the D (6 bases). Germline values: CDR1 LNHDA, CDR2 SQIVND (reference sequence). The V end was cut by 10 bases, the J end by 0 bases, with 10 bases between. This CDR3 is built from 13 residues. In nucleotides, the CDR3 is TGTGCCACTGACAGGAGCTCTGGAAACACCATATATTTT. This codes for CATDRSSGNTIYF.

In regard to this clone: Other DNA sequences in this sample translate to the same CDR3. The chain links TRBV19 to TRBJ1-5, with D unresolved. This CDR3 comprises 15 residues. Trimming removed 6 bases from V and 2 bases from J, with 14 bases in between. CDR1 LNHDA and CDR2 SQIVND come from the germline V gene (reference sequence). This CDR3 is CASSLREGGNQPQHF. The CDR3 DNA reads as TGTGCCAGTAGCCTCCGGGAGGGAGGCAATCAGCCCCAGCATTTT.

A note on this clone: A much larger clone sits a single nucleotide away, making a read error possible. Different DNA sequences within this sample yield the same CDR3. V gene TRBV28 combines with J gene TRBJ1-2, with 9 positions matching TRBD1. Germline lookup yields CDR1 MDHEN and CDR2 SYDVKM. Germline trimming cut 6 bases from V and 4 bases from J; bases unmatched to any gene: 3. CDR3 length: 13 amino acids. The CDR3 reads CASRPGQGYGYTF. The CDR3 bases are TGTGCCAGCAGACCGGGACAGGGCTATGGCTACACCTTC.

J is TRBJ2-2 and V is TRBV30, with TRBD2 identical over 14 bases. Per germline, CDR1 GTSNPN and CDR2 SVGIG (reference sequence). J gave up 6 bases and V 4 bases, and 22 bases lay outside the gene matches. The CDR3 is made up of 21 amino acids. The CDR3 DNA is TGTGCCTGGACCCACTGGGGCGTCCGGACTAGCGGGAGGAACTGGGCCGGGGAGCTGTTTTTT. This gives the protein CAWTHWGVRTSGRNWAGELFF. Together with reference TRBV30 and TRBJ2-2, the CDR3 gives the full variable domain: SQTIHQWPATLVQPVGSPLSLECTVEGTSNPNLYWYRQAAGRGLQLLFYSVGIGQISSEVPQNLSASRPQDRQFILSSKKLLLSDSGFYLCAWTHWGVRTSGRNWAGELFFGEGSRLTVL.

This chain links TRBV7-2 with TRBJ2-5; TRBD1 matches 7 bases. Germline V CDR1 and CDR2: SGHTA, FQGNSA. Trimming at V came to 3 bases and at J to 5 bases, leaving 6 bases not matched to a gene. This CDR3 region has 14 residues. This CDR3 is CASSFTGDRETQYF. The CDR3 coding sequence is TGTGCCAGCAGCTTCACAGGGGATCGGGAGACCCAGTACTTC.

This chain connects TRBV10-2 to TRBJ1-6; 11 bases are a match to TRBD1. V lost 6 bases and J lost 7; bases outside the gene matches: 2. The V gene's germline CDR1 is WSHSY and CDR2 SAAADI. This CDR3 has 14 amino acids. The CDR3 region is CASSGTGGNSPLHF. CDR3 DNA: TGCGCCAGCAGCGGGACAGGGGGAAATTCACCCCTCCACTTT.

The CDR3 nucleotides read TGTGCCAGCAGTTCGCGGACAGTCACAGATACGCAGTATTTT. The encoded protein is CASSSRTVTDTQYF. This chain connects TRBV27 to TRBJ2-3; D perhaps matches TRBD1 (6 bases). V lost 4 bases, J lost 2 bases, and 10 bases lay in between. The CDR3 extends over 14 amino acids. Germline V gene sequence: CDR1 MNHEY, CDR2 SMNVEV (reference sequence).

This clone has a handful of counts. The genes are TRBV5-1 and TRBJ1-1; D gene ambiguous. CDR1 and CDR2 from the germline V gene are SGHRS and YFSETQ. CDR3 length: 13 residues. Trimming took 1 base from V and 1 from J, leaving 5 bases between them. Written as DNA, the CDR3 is TGCGCCAGCAGCTTGAATCAGAACACTGAAGCTTTCTTT. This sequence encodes CASSLNQNTEAFF. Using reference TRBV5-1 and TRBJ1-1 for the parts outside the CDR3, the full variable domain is KAGVTQTPRYLIKTRGQQVTLSCSPISGHRSVSWYQQTPGQGLQFLFEYFSETQRNKGNFPGRFSGRQFSNSRSEMNVSTLELGDSALYLCASSLNQNTEAFFGQGTRLTVV.

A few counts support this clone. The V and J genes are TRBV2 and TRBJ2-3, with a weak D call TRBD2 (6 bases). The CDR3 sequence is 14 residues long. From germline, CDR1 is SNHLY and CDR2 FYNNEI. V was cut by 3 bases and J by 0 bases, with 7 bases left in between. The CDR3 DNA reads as TGTGCCAGCAGTGAGGGGGGTAGCACAGATACGCAGTATTTT. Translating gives CASSEGGSTDTQYF.

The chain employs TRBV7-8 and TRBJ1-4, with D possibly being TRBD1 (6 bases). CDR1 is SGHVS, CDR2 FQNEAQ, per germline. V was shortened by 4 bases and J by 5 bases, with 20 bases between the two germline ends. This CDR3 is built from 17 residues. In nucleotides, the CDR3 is TGTGCCAGCAGCTCCCGTGGGGGGGGCCTTCCCAATGAAAAACTGTTTTTT. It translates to CASSSRGGGLPNEKLFF. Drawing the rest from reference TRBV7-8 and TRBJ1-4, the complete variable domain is GAGVSQSPRYKVAKRGQDVALRCDPISGHVSLFWYQQALGQGPEFLTYFQNEAQLDKSGLPSDRFFAERPEGSVSTLKIQRTQQEDSAVYLCASSSRGGGLPNEKLFFGSGTQLSVL.

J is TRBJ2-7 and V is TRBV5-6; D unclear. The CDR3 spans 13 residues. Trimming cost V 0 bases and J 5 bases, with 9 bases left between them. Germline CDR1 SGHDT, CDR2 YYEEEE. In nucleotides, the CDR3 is TGTGCCAGCAGCTTGGCGGGTAGTAACGAGCAGTACTTC. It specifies CASSLAGSNEQYF.

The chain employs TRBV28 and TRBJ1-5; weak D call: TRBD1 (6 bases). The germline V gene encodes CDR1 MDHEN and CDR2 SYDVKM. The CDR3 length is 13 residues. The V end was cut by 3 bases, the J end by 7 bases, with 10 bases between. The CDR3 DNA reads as TGTGCCAGCAGTTTCAGGGGAACCCAGCCCCAGCATTTT. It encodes CASSFRGTQPQHF.

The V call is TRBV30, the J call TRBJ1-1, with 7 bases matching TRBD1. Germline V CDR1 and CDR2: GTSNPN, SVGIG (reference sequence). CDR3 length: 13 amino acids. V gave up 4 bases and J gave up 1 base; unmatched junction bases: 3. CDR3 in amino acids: CAWKDRTNTEAFF. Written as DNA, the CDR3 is TGTGCCTGGAAGGACAGGACGAACACTGAAGCTTTCTTT.

The CDR3 coding sequence is TGTGCCAGCAGTTCAGGACTAGCGGGAACCTACGAGCAGTACTTC. Translating gives CASSSGLAGTYEQYF. The chain links TRBV7-8 to TRBJ2-7; 12 nucleotides match TRBD2. This CDR3 spans 15 amino acids. J was trimmed by 2 bases and V by 6 bases; bases with no gene match: 5. Germline CDR1 and CDR2: SGHVS and FQNEAQ.

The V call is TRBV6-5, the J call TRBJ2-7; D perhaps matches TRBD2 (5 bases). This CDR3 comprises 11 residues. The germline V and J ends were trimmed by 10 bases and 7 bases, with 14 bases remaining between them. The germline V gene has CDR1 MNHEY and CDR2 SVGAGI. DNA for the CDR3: TGTGCCACCCGACTACAGTGGGAGCAGTACTTC. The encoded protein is CATRLQWEQYF.

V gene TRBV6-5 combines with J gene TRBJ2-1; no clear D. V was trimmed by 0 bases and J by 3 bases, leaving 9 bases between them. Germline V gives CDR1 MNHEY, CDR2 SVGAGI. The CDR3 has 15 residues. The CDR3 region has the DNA TGTGCCAGCAGTTACTCTCCGACTCTCTACAATGAGCAGTTCTTC. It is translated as CASSYSPTLYNEQFF.

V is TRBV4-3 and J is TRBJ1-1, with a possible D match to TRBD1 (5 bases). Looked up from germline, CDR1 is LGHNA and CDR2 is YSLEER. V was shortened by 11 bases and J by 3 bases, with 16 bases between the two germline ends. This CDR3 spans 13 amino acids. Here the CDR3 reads CASSEGTYTEAFF. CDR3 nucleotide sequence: TGCGCCTCTTCGGAGGGGACTTACACTGAAGCTTTCTTT.

The CDR3 nucleotides read TGTGCCAGCGGCCTTAACAGGGGAGTGAGCAATCAGCCCCAGCATTTT. Translated: CASGLNRGVSNQPQHF. The V call is TRBV28, the J call TRBJ1-5; 7 bases match TRBD1. There are 16 residues in the CDR3. Germline lookup yields CDR1 MDHEN and CDR2 SYDVKM. The V segment lost 8 bases and the J segment 1 base; nucleotides outside the gene matches: 11.

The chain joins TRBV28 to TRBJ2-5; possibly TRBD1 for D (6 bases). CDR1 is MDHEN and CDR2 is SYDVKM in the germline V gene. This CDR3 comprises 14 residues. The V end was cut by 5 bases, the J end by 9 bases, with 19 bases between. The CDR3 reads CASSASGTAGAQYF. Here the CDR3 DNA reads TGTGCCAGCAGTGCTTCCGGGACGGCAGGGGCCCAGTACTTC.

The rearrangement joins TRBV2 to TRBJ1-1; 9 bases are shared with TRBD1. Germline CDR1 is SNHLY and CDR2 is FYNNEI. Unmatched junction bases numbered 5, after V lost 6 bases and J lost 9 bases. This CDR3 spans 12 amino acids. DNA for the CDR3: TGTGCCAGCAGATACAGGGGGCGGCAAGCTTTCTTT. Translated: CASRYRGRQAFF. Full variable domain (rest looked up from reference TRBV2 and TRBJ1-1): EPEVTQTPSHQVTQMGQEVILRCVPISNHLYFYWYRQILGQKVEFLVSFYNNEISEKSEIFDDQFSVERPDGSNFTLKIRSTKLEDSAMYFCASRYRGRQAFFGQGTRLTVV.

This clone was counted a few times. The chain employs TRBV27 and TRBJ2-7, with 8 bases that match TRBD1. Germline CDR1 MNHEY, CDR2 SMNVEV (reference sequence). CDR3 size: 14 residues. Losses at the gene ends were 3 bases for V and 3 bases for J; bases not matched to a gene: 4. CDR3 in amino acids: CASSFRTGGYEQYF. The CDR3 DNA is TGTGCCAGCAGTTTTCGCACAGGGGGCTACGAGCAGTACTTC.

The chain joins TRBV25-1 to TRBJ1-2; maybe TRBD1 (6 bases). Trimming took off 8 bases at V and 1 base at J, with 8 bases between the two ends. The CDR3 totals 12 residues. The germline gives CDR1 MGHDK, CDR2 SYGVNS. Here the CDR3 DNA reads TGTGCCAGCCAGGACAGTAACTATGGCTACACCTTC. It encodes CASQDSNYGYTF.